The clone carrying this TCR beta chain was found a few times. This record belongs to a study of human T cells and chemical hapten exposure. The CDR3 contains 20 residues. CDR1 SGHDT and CDR2 YYEEEE come from the germline V gene. V dropped 3 bases and J dropped 0; count of bases not matched to a gene: 18. Time point: pre-sensitization, week 0. The treatment here: therapeutic diphenylcyclopropenone sensitization with weekly scalp DPC. TCRdb reprocessed the RACE reads with MiXCR, giving one entry per CDR3 protein. The table records around 56,000 distinct CDR3 sequences, more than 8% of them present only once.

The chain joins TRBV5-6 to TRBJ2-1, with TRBD1 matching 7 bases. The receptor was derived from a man aged 35-49 years with alopecia areata. Some clones in this sample may be carry-over from other donors' samples. The sample here was whole blood, taken in connection with sensitization to the hapten diphenylcyclopropenone (DPC). The CDR3 reads CASSSPRTGAAHRSYNEQFF. DNA for the CDR3: TGTGCCAGCAGCTCGCCAAGGACAGGAGCCGCTCATCGCTCCTACAATGAGCAGTTCTTC.